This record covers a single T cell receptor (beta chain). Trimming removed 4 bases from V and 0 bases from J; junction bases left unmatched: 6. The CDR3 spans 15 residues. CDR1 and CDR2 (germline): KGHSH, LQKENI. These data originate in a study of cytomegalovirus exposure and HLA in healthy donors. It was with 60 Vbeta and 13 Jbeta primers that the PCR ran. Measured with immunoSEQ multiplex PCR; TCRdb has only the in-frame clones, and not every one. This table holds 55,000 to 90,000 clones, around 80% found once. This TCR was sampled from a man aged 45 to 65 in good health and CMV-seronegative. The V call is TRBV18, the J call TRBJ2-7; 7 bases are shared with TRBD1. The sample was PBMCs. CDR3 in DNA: TGTGCCAGCTCACTAGGACAGGCGTTCTCCTACGAGCAGTACTTC. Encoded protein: CASSLGQAFSYEQYF.